This T cell receptor (beta chain) came from a study of PD-L1 blockade in urothelial cancer. Study-level information: Timepoints chosen for blood analysis were 3 weeks (second dose) and 6 weeks after treatment start. A median of 141,255 T cells was found in the blood samples. Study-wide findings and caveats: Patients who had durable benefit saw their tumor-associated blood clones expand more at 3 weeks. Sub-median blood TCR clonality before treatment predicted longer survival.

Time point here: peripheral blood 6 weeks after treatment start. For this clone: Its cognate antigen is unknown.

Repertoires were generated with immunoSEQ multiplex PCR, while TCRdb's copy carries only in-frame clones and drops some. The data contain 35,000 to 55,000 clones, more than 75% of them singletons. The CDR3 has 13 amino acids. Germline CDR1 reads SQVTM; CDR2 reads ANQGSEA. Trimming stripped 8 bases from V and 5 bases from J, with 13 bases between. The sequenced sample was PBMCs, obtained around atezolizumab (anti-PD-L1) treatment. V and J are TRBV29-1 and TRBJ1-6, with TRBD1 as a possible D gene (6 bases). This sequence was found in a man in his sixties with urothelial cancer. The CDR3 reads CSIRTDHNSPLHF. The CDR3 bases are TGCAGCATTAGGACAGACCATAATTCACCCCTCCACTTT.